The sequence of this T cell receptor (beta chain) was determined in a study of cytomegalovirus exposure and HLA in healthy donors. The PCR ran on 60 Vbeta and 13 Jbeta primers. In the source study's methods: Counted up in a later analysis, unique TCR beta chains came to about 80 million, with around 12 million shared. Libraries were prepared by immunoSEQ multiplex PCR; TCRdb keeps only in-frame clonotypes and omits some of them. The V and J calls and clone size come from that table; D and trimming were worked out from the DNA. The repertoire holds approximately 150,000 clones, with 68% as singletons. This clone was detected only a few times. Its antigen remains unknown. Study-level points and caveats: Versus the approximately 700-donor mean, an Asian-associated ancestry cluster reportedly showed fewer N-insertions in a later analysis.

This CDR3 has 11 amino acids. CDR1 and CDR2 (germline): MDHEN, SYDVKM. V was cut by 4 bases and J by 10 bases, with 5 bases left in between. V usage is TRBV28 and J usage is TRBJ1-6; D gene ambiguous. The receptor was derived from a man over 45 in good health and CMV-seronegative. The sequencing input was PBMCs. The CDR3: CASSSQSPLHF. The CDR3 DNA follows: TGTGCCAGCAGTTCACAGTCACCCCTCCACTTT.